Below, one T cell receptor (beta chain) is given with its context. Antigen: not known. This record belongs to a study of beta chain features in type 1 diabetes. Study results and limitations: A closer apparent resemblance between naive, central memory and Treg TCRB repertoires was seen in patients than in healthy donors. Shortening of TCRB CDR3s, moderate but significant, appeared in all four CD4+ subsets of Type 1 diabetes patients.

The whole isolated RNA underwent reverse transcription, so sequencing captured expressed TCRB transcripts. Sequenced by immunoSEQ multiplex PCR; TCRdb stores in-frame clones only, minus some. This sample yields a few hundred thousand clones, of which 15% are seen a single time; roughly 0.015% belongs to the top ten. V lost 2 bases to trimming and J lost 12 bases; unmatched junction nucleotides: 14. Germline-derived CDR1 and CDR2 are MNHNY and SVGAGI (reference sequence). The CDR3 runs 15 residues. The sequence derives from a man between 18 and 29 years old with type 1 diabetes. The chain is built from TRBV6-6 and TRBJ2-7; 9 bases are shared with TRBD1. Sequenced material: naive CD4+ T cells from blood. As DNA, the CDR3 is TGTGCCAGCAGTTACCGGGGGACAGGGAGGATAAAACCGTACTTC. Translation gives CASSYRGTGRIKPYF.